The 27 T cell receptor beta chains presented below share a single source sample, sequenced in a study of T cell clonotyping in hematopoietic cell transplantation. Assay: immunoSEQ multiplex PCR; the TCRdb copy retains only in-frame clones and omits some. The repertoire has some 16,000 clones, 93% of them found once; the top ten carry under 2%. The sample's time point: recipient sample about 28 days before transplant, after cytoreduction. The input for sequencing was peripheral blood mononuclear cells, taken before stem cell transplant. Source of these receptors: a man between 18 and 35 years old with biphenotypic leukemia. Some clones in this sample may be carry-over from other donors' samples.

The rearrangement joins TRBV5-1 to TRBJ2-7, with 7 bases identical to TRBD1. Germline CDR1 reads SGHRS; CDR2 reads YFSETQ. Losses at the gene ends were 3 bases for V and 0 bases for J; bases not matched to a gene: 6. The CDR3 loop spans 15 amino acids. The CDR3 sequence is CASSSSGTASYEQYF. The DNA of the CDR3 is TGCGCCAGCAGCTCAAGTGGGACAGCCTCCTACGAGCAGTACTTC.

V is TRBV29-1 and J is TRBJ1-4; D unresolved. V gave up 6 bases and J gave up 0 bases, with 14 bases separating them. This CDR3 is 15 amino acids long. CDR1 SQVTM and CDR2 ANQGSEA come from the germline V gene. The CDR3 DNA follows: TGCAGCGTCAAACGGGCCTTAGCAACTAATGAAAAACTGTTTTTT. Translating gives CSVKRALATNEKLFF.

This chain uses TRBV27 with TRBJ1-2; D gene ambiguous. Germline V CDR1 and CDR2: MNHEY, SMNVEV (reference sequence). V gave up 6 bases and J gave up 1 base, with 15 bases separating them. The CDR3 is 15 amino acids. In nucleotides, the CDR3 is TGTGCCAGCAGCCCAATCGTAGGGAATAACTATGGCTACACCTTC. Amino acid sequence: CASSPIVGNNYGYTF.

V gene TRBV6-5 combines with J gene TRBJ1-6; TRBD1 matches 7 bases. The CDR3 extends over 16 amino acids. The V and J ends lost 2 bases and 10 bases, in that order; junction bases with no gene match: 11. Germline CDR1 is MNHEY and CDR2 is SVGAGI. The CDR3 sequence is CASSYGQTGWGSPLHF. CDR3 nucleotide sequence: TGTGCCAGCAGTTACGGACAGACAGGGTGGGGATCACCCCTCCACTTT.

This clone was observed once. V usage is TRBV6-1 and J usage is TRBJ1-4; 9 nucleotides align to TRBD1. Germline V lookup: CDR1 MNHNS, CDR2 SASEGT. V trimming: 0 bases; J trimming: 6 bases; junction bases outside the gene matches: 5. The CDR3 runs to 16 residues. CDR3 nucleotides: TGTGCCAGCAGTGAAGCGGAGGGACAGGGTTATGAAAAACTGTTTTTT. It codes for CASSEAEGQGYEKLFF.

V is TRBV7-2 and J is TRBJ1-2, with D possibly TRBD1 on 6 matching bases. V lost 5 bases, J lost 4 bases, and 14 bases lay in between. This CDR3 contains 14 residues. The V gene's germline CDR1 is SGHTA and CDR2 FQGNSA. Written as DNA, the CDR3 is TGTGCCAGCAGCCTAACAGGGCCCCTCTATGGCTACACCTTC. Its protein is CASSLTGPLYGYTF.

The rearrangement joins TRBV10-3 to TRBJ1-3; the D is unclear. Germline V lookup: CDR1 ENHRY, CDR2 SYGVKD. Trimming left V 2 bases short and J 0 bases short, with 8 bases between. This CDR3 region has 15 residues. In DNA form, the CDR3 reads TGTGCCATCAGTGAGCCGCTTATCTCTGGAAACACCATATATTTT. It codes for CAISEPLISGNTIYF.

This rearrangement joins TRBV20-1 to TRBJ2-1; no definite D call. In germline, CDR1 is DFQATT, CDR2 SNEGSKA (reference sequence). The CDR3 consists of 10 residues. The V gene lost 3 bases and the J gene lost 4 bases, with 1 base spanning the gap. In DNA form, the CDR3 reads TGCAGTGCTAGGTACAATGAGCAGTTCTTC. Amino acid sequence: CSARYNEQFF.

The table lists this clone with a few counts. The gene calls are TRBV11-1 and TRBJ1-2; D is ambiguous. Germline-derived CDR1 and CDR2 are SGHAT and FQDESV (reference sequence). V lost 5 bases and J 4 bases, leaving 11 bases between the germline ends. The CDR3 contains 13 residues. CDR3 protein: CASSGQHGYGYTF. The CDR3 nucleotides are TGTGCCAGCAGCGGGCAGCATGGCTATGGCTACACCTTC.

This clone has only one observation. The gene calls are TRBV5-4 and TRBJ2-3; TRBD2 matches 12 bases. Germline trimming cut 4 bases from V and 0 bases from J; bases unmatched to any gene: 3. The CDR3 length is 16 residues. From germline, CDR1 is SGHNT and CDR2 YYREEE (reference sequence). The CDR3 sequence is CASSASGGESTDTQYF. The CDR3 coding sequence is TGTGCCAGCAGCGCTAGCGGGGGGGAAAGCACAGATACGCAGTATTTT.

V and J are TRBV6-5 and TRBJ1-1, with 7 bases that match TRBD1. Germline V gene data show CDR1 as MNHEY and CDR2 as SVGAGI. The trim removed 6 bases at V and 8 bases at J, leaving 9 bases unmatched. The CDR3 spans 13 residues. The CDR3 region is CASSVFRGKEAFF. As DNA, the CDR3 is TGTGCCAGCAGCGTATTCAGGGGGAAAGAAGCTTTCTTT.

Only one count was recorded for this clone. V is TRBV7-8 and J is TRBJ1-1; D uncertain. The CDR3 totals 12 residues. The germline V gene encodes CDR1 SGHVS and CDR2 FQNEAQ. Trimming took off 5 bases at V and 7 bases at J, with 11 bases between the two ends. The CDR3 region is CASSPTRNEAFF. CDR3 DNA: TGTGCCAGCAGCCCGACCCGTAATGAAGCTTTCTTT.

This clone was recorded a few times. The genes are TRBV18 and TRBJ2-2; no clear D gene. Germline-derived CDR1 and CDR2 are KGHSH and LQKENI. Trimming pared 2 bases from V and 3 bases from J, leaving 7 bases between. The CDR3 runs 14 residues. CDR3: CASSPGAHTGELFF. The CDR3 DNA sequence: TGTGCCAGCTCACCAGGCGCCCACACCGGGGAGCTGTTTTTT.

The V and J genes are TRBV6-5 and TRBJ1-6, with 9 bases that match TRBD1. The germline V gene has CDR1 MNHEY and CDR2 SVGAGI. This CDR3 comprises 15 residues. V was clipped by 6 bases and J by 6 bases; unmatched bases: 6. The CDR3 protein is CASRGTGFGNSPLHF. For the CDR3, the DNA is TGTGCCAGCAGGGGGACAGGGTTCGGTAATTCACCCCTCCACTTT.

This chain connects TRBV9 to TRBJ2-7; 7 nucleotides match TRBD1. V shed 4 bases and J 6 bases; nucleotides not matched to a gene: 4. Germline V gene lookup returns CDR1 SGDLS and CDR2 YYNGEE. CDR3 length: 12 amino acids. In DNA, the CDR3 is TGTGCCAGCAGCCTAGGGGGCGGCGAGCAGTACTTC. Translated: CASSLGGGEQYF.

The chain combines TRBV6-5 with TRBJ2-5; 7 positions match TRBD1. After removal of 4 bases from V and 4 bases from J, the junction contained 6 bases not matched to a gene. The germline gives CDR1 MNHEY, CDR2 SVGAGI. This CDR3 spans 14 amino acids. The CDR3 DNA is TGTGCCAGCAGTTTACAGGGGCCGCGAGAGACCCAGTACTTC. This sequence encodes CASSLQGPRETQYF.

The V gene is TRBV6-6, the J gene TRBJ2-3; no definite D call. This CDR3 has 13 amino acids. In germline, CDR1 is MNHNY, CDR2 SVGAGI (reference sequence). V was cut by 6 bases and J by 6 bases, with 13 bases left in between. The CDR3 sequence is CASRDPLADTQYF. The CDR3, as DNA: TGTGCCAGCAGGGACCCCCTTGCGGATACGCAGTATTTT.

The chain recombines TRBV30 with TRBJ1-1; 9 bases are a match to TRBD1. The CDR3 length is 14 residues. Trimming removed 2 bases from V and 4 bases from J; junction bases left unmatched: 5. Germline assignment: CDR1 GTSNPN and CDR2 SVGIG (reference sequence). CDR3 DNA sequence: TGTGCCTGGAGTACAGGGGGCGCGAGCACTGAAGCTTTCTTT. This translates into CAWSTGGASTEAFF.

V gene TRBV2 combines with J gene TRBJ2-1; D is perhaps TRBD2 (6 bases). The V end was cut by 4 bases, the J end by 9 bases, with 16 bases between. There are 14 residues in the CDR3. CDR1 is SNHLY, CDR2 FYNNEI, per germline. The CDR3 DNA follows: TGTGCCAGCAGTGTGCGGCGGGGTCGGCGTGAGCAGTTCTTC. It yields the protein CASSVRRGRREQFF.

V and J are TRBV10-3 and TRBJ2-5; 8 nucleotides align to TRBD2. The CDR3 length is 16 residues. Germline loops: CDR1 ENHRY, CDR2 SYGVKD. With 3 bases clipped from V and 0 bases from J, the junction kept 6 bases outside the gene matches. CDR3 amino acids: CAISEPGLEYQETQYF. The CDR3 DNA follows: TGTGCCATCAGTGAACCGGGACTAGAGTACCAAGAGACCCAGTACTTC.

This chain joins TRBV2 and TRBJ1-3, with D possibly TRBD1 on 5 matching bases. The CDR3 has 15 amino acids. V lost 5 bases and J 3 bases, leaving 14 bases between the germline ends. The germline CDR1 and CDR2 sequences are SNHLY and FYNNEI. CDR3 loop: CASSLAGTYGNTIYF. CDR3 in DNA: TGTGCCAGCAGTCTCGCCGGGACCTATGGAAACACCATATATTTT.

The chain joins TRBV10-3 to TRBJ1-2; weak D call: TRBD1 (6 bases). V lost 3 bases to trimming and J lost 1 base, with 12 bases between them. This CDR3 has 15 amino acids. Germline lookup yields CDR1 ENHRY and CDR2 SYGVKD. The CDR3 sequence is CAISEEGGDNYGYTF. Written as DNA, the CDR3 is TGTGCCATCAGTGAAGAGGGGGGCGATAACTATGGCTACACCTTC.

The CDR3 region has the DNA TGTGCCAGCAGCTCAACTTTTTCTGCCAAAAACATTCAGTACTTC. This codes for CASSSTFSAKNIQYF. The chain has TRBV7-2 and TRBJ2-4; no firm D call. The germline CDR1 and CDR2 sequences are SGHTA and FQGNSA. Trimming left V 4 bases short and J 1 base short, with 11 bases between. This CDR3 region has 15 residues. The full variable domain, with the rest looked up from reference TRBV7-2 and TRBJ2-4, is GAGVSQSPSNKVTEKGKDVELRCDPISGHTALYWYRQSLGQGLEFLIYFQGNSAPDKSGLPSDRFSAERTGGSVSTLTIQRTQQEDSAVYLCASSSTFSAKNIQYFGAGTRLSVL.

The count of this clone is one. This sequence joins TRBV30 and TRBJ1-1; D unresolved. CDR1 is GTSNPN, CDR2 SVGIG, per germline (reference sequence). This CDR3 is built from 13 residues. The V gene lost 3 bases and the J gene lost 1 base, with 9 bases spanning the gap. The CDR3 protein is CAWRGGWNTEAFF. DNA for the CDR3: TGTGCCTGGAGAGGTGGATGGAACACTGAAGCTTTCTTT.

This chain joins TRBV6-5 and TRBJ1-1; 7 bases match TRBD1. Germline V gene lookup returns CDR1 MNHEY and CDR2 SVGAGI. The CDR3 loop spans 14 amino acids. Trimming cost V 3 bases and J 2 bases; bases outside gene matches: 3. As DNA, the CDR3 is TGTGCCAGCAGTTATGGACAGGTCAACACTGAAGCTTTCTTT. This gives the protein CASSYGQVNTEAFF.

In this sample, this clone turned up a few times. The V gene is TRBV4-1, the J gene TRBJ2-7; the D gene could be TRBD1 or TRBD2 (7 bases each). Trimming stripped 4 bases from V and 4 bases from J, with 17 bases between. Germline lookup yields CDR1 MGHRA and CDR2 YSYEKL. The CDR3 is made up of 15 amino acids. CDR3 loop: CASSPGQVGGYEQYF. DNA for the CDR3: TGCGCCAGCAGCCCAGGACAGGTGGGGGGGTACGAGCAGTACTTC.

Comments on this clone: This same CDR3 is encoded by further DNA sequences in the sample. The chain joins TRBV9 to TRBJ2-5, with 11 bases fitting TRBD2. Losses at the gene ends were 3 bases for V and 4 bases for J; bases not matched to a gene: 8. Germline assignment: CDR1 SGDLS and CDR2 YYNGEE. This CDR3 has 16 amino acids. The CDR3 sequence is CASSGISGGARETQYF. CDR3 sequence (DNA): TGTGCCAGCAGCGGTATTAGCGGGGGGGCACGAGAGACCCAGTACTTC.